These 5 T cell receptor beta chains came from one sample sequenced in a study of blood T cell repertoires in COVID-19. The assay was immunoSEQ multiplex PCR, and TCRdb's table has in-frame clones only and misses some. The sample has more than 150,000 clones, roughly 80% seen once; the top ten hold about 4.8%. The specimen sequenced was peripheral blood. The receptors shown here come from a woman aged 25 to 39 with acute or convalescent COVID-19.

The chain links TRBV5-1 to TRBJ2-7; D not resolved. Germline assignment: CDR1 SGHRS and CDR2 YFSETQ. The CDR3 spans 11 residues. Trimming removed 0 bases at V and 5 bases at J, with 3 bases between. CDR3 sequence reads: CASSLVDEQYF. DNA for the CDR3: TGCGCCAGCAGCTTGGTAGACGAGCAGTACTTC.

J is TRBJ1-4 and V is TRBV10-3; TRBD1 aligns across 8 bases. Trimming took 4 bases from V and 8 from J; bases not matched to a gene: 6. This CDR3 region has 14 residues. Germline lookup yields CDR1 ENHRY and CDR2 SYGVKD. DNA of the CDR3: TGTGCCATCAGTGCCGGGACAGGTGGGGAAAAACTGTTTTTT. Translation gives CAISAGTGGEKLFF.

In DNA form, the CDR3 reads TGTGCCAGCTCTATAACAGGGCTTCTCTACGAGCAGTACTTC. Its protein product is CASSITGLLYEQYF. The chain recombines TRBV25-1 with TRBJ2-7, with D maybe TRBD1 (6 bases). CDR3 size: 14 residues. Trimming removed 8 bases at V and 3 bases at J, with 17 bases between. Germline V gene data show CDR1 as MGHDK and CDR2 as SYGVNS.

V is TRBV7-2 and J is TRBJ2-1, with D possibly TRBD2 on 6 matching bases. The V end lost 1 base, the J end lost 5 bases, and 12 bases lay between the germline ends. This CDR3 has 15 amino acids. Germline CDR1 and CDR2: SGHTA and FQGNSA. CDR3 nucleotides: TGTGCCAGCAGCTTAGAAGCGGGCGTTAACAATGAGCAGTTCTTC. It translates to CASSLEAGVNNEQFF.

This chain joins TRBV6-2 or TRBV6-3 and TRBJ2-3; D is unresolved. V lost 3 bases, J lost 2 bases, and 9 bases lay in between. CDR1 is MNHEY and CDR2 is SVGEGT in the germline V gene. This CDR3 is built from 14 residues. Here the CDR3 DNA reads TGTGCCAGCAGTTATTTCCAGAACACAGATACGCAGTATTTT. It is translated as CASSYFQNTDTQYF.